The source of this T cell receptor (beta chain) is a study of cytomegalovirus exposure and HLA in healthy donors. Study as a whole: Among the approximately 380 donors who were genotyped, roughly 86% fell in the genetic ancestry cluster that is associated with self-reported Caucasian donors.

CDR3 size: 14 residues. Germline assignment: CDR1 MGHRA and CDR2 YSYEKL. Trimming removed 4 bases from V and 2 bases from J, with 11 bases in between. The primer mix had 60 Vbeta and 13 Jbeta primers. Repertoires were generated with immunoSEQ multiplex PCR, while TCRdb's copy carries only in-frame clones and drops some. The sample holds 200,000 to 250,000 clones, around 64% seen once. This clonotype originated in a man aged 35 to 55 in good health and CMV-seropositive. The J gene is TRBJ1-1, the V gene TRBV4-1; TRBD1 is a possible D gene (6 bases). Sequencing input: PBMCs. The CDR3 region is CASSLGQLNTEAFF. The CDR3 coding sequence is TGCGCCAGCAGCCTGGGACAACTAAACACTGAAGCTTTCTTT.